These 29 T cell receptor beta chains share one sample of origin, sequenced in a study of blood T cell repertoires in COVID-19. Assay used: immunoSEQ multiplex PCR; TCRdb lists only in-frame clones, some missing. The sample lists roughly 200,000 clones, around 88% occurring once. The specimen sequenced was PBMCs or T cells enriched from blood (not recorded which). Receptors originate from a woman in her 30s who had recovered from COVID-19.

This clone was observed a few times. CDR3 sequence reads: CASSLYPGDTQYF. DNA of the CDR3: TGTGCCAGCAGCTTATACCCGGGGGATACGCAGTATTTT. The chain recombines TRBV7-6 with TRBJ2-3; tentative D call: TRBD2 (5 bases). Germline V CDR1 and CDR2: SGHVS, FNYEAQ. The CDR3 is 13 amino acids. Trimming stripped 2 bases from V and 6 bases from J, with 9 bases between.

This chain uses TRBV11-3 with TRBJ2-7, with 8 bases that match TRBD1. Germline CDR1 SGHNT, CDR2 YENEEA. The CDR3 is made up of 15 amino acids. Trimming at V came to 4 bases and at J to 5 bases, leaving 10 bases not matched to a gene. CDR3 protein: CASSSGQGGTDEQYF. The CDR3 bases are TGTGCCAGCAGCTCCGGACAGGGAGGAACCGACGAGCAGTACTTC.

The rearrangement joins TRBV18 to TRBJ1-5, with 9 bases that match TRBD1. The J segment lost 6 bases and the V segment lost 3 bases, leaving 6 bases of the junction unmatched. This CDR3 spans 15 amino acids. Germline V gene lookup returns CDR1 KGHSH and CDR2 LQKENI. The CDR3 protein is CASSPRTGERQPQHF. The CDR3 region has the DNA TGTGCCAGCTCACCTAGGACAGGGGAGCGTCAGCCCCAGCATTTT.

This sequence joins TRBV5-6 and TRBJ1-2; D perhaps matches TRBD1 (6 bases). The V and J ends lost 4 bases and 6 bases respectively, with 19 bases between them. Germline values: CDR1 SGHDT, CDR2 YYEEEE. The CDR3 consists of 15 residues. CDR3 in amino acids: CASSARDTRPDGYTF. CDR3 bases: TGTGCCAGCAGCGCGAGGGACACCCGACCAGATGGCTACACCTTC.

This chain joins TRBV19 and TRBJ1-1, with unresolved D. This CDR3 is 15 amino acids long. Germline CDR1 reads LNHDA; CDR2 reads SQIVND (reference sequence). V was shortened by 4 bases and J by 1 base, with 13 bases between the two germline ends. CDR3 loop: CASSNPPQANTEAFF. CDR3 DNA: TGTGCCAGTAGTAACCCCCCGCAGGCGAACACTGAAGCTTTCTTT.

This clone appeared a single time. The V and J genes are TRBV2 and TRBJ2-3; 7 bases agree with TRBD2. The ends lost 6 bases at V and 0 bases at J; junction bases unmatched: 12. The germline gives CDR1 SNHLY, CDR2 FYNNEI. The CDR3 extends over 17 amino acids. CDR3: CASSDGGTTPSTDTQYF. DNA of the CDR3: TGTGCCAGCAGCGATGGGGGGACTACTCCTAGCACAGATACGCAGTATTTT.

The J gene is TRBJ1-1, the V gene TRBV12-3 or TRBV12-4; the D gene is possibly TRBD1 (6 bases). The CDR3 contains 13 residues. V lost 5 bases to trimming and J lost 1 base, with 8 bases between them. CDR3 bases: TGTGCCAGCAGTAGGGGGGGGAACACTGAAGCTTTCTTT. Translating it yields CASSRGGNTEAFF.

V gene TRBV5-8 combines with J gene TRBJ1-5; TRBD1 is a possible D gene (5 bases). The V end lost 2 bases, the J end lost 11 bases, and 17 bases lay between the germline ends. The CDR3 length is 14 residues. Looked up from germline, CDR1 is SGHTS and CDR2 is YDEGEE. The CDR3 protein is CASSFNPGSRTQHF. The DNA of the CDR3 is TGTGCCAGCAGCTTTAACCCAGGGTCTAGGACCCAGCATTTT.

In its sample, this clone was seen a few times. The chain employs TRBV7-9 and TRBJ2-7; 9 nucleotides match TRBD2. The germline V gene encodes CDR1 SEHNR and CDR2 FQNEAQ (reference sequence). J lost 3 bases, V lost 5 bases, and 5 bases had no gene match. The CDR3 length is 14 residues. CDR3 sequence: CASSHSGRYYEQYF. The CDR3, as DNA: TGTGCCAGCAGCCACAGCGGGAGGTACTACGAGCAGTACTTC. The full variable domain, with the rest looked up from reference TRBV7-9 and TRBJ2-7, is DTGVSQNPRHKITKRGQNVTFRCDPISEHNRLYWYRQTLGQGPEFLTYFQNEAQLEKSRLLSDRFSAERPKGSFSTLEIQRTEQGDSAMYLCASSHSGRYYEQYFGPGTRLTVT.

The J gene is TRBJ2-3, the V gene TRBV29-1, with 10 bases that match TRBD1. Germline V gene data show CDR1 as SQVTM and CDR2 as ANQGSEA. With V trimmed by 6 bases and J by 1 base, 10 bases remained unmatched. The CDR3 runs 16 residues. CDR3 sequence: CSVPPPGTGGTDTQYF. In DNA, the CDR3 is TGCAGCGTCCCCCCACCCGGGACAGGGGGCACAGATACGCAGTATTTT.

This chain links TRBV11-2 with TRBJ2-7; 7 nucleotides align to TRBD2. Looked up from germline, CDR1 is SGHAT and CDR2 is FQNNGV. Trimming removed 3 bases from V and 6 bases from J; junction bases left unmatched: 5. The length of the CDR3 is 13 residues. CDR3 coding DNA: TGTGCCAGCAGCTTTACCCGGGAGGTCGAGCAGTACTTC. This translates into CASSFTREVEQYF.

The V call is TRBV7-6, the J call TRBJ2-7; 11 positions agree with TRBD2. Germline V lookup: CDR1 SGHVS, CDR2 FNYEAQ. The CDR3 runs 16 residues. Trimming removed 3 bases from V and 2 bases from J; junction bases left unmatched: 6. The CDR3 is CASSLVGTSGPYEQYF. The CDR3 DNA reads as TGTGCCAGCAGCTTGGTCGGGACTAGCGGACCCTACGAGCAGTACTTC.

The chain recombines TRBV28 with TRBJ2-7; TRBD1 might be the D (6 bases). This CDR3 contains 14 residues. V shed 5 bases and J shed 2 bases, with 13 bases lying between them. CDR1 MDHEN and CDR2 SYDVKM come from the germline V gene. Here the CDR3 DNA reads TGTGCCAGCAGTCCCCACAGGGATACCTACGAGCAGTACTTC. Translating it yields CASSPHRDTYEQYF. The complete variable domain, with remaining parts taken from reference TRBV28 and TRBJ2-7, reads DVKVTQSSRYLVKRTGEKVFLECVQDMDHENMFWYRQDPGLGLRLIYFSYDVKMKEKGDIPEGYSVSREKKERFSLILESASTNQTSMYLCASSPHRDTYEQYFGPGTRLTVT.

The chain employs TRBV20-1 and TRBJ2-1; D is unclear. The germline V and J ends were trimmed by 5 bases and 6 bases, with 8 bases remaining between them. In germline, CDR1 is DFQATT, CDR2 SNEGSKA (reference sequence). The CDR3 is 11 residues long. Written as DNA, the CDR3 is TGCAGTGCTCAGCGAAGCAATGAGCAGTTCTTC. Translation gives CSAQRSNEQFF.

The genes are TRBV20-1 and TRBJ2-5; no firm D call. The CDR3 has 10 amino acids. V dropped 3 bases and J dropped 7 bases, with 6 bases sitting between them. Germline V gene lookup returns CDR1 DFQATT and CDR2 SNEGSKA (reference sequence). CDR3 nucleotide sequence: TGCAGTGCTAGTCACTCGACCCAGTACTTC. This encodes CSASHSTQYF.

This clone was seen just once. The chain recombines TRBV30 with TRBJ1-4, with no clear D. Deletions cut 1 base from V and 1 base from J, with 4 bases between. CDR3 length: 13 amino acids. Germline CDR1 GTSNPN, CDR2 SVGIG (reference sequence). The CDR3 sequence is CAWSAVTNEKLFF. The CDR3 coding sequence is TGTGCCTGGAGTGCAGTAACTAATGAAAAACTGTTTTTT.

The chain joins TRBV10-3 to TRBJ2-5; D might be TRBD1 (5 bases). This CDR3 has 14 residues. Per the germline V gene, CDR1 is ENHRY and CDR2 is SYGVKD. V was cut by 6 bases and J by 2 bases, with 13 bases left in between. CDR3 sequence (DNA): TGTGCCATCAGCCCAAGGGGCTCACAAGAGACCCAGTACTTC. Its translation: CAISPRGSQETQYF.

The genes are TRBV7-9 and TRBJ1-1; the D gene is possibly TRBD1 (5 bases). The CDR3 consists of 16 residues. CDR1 is SEHNR and CDR2 is FQNEAQ in the germline V gene (reference sequence). V lost 5 bases and J lost 4, with 20 bases in between. The DNA for the CDR3 is TGTGCCAGCAGCCCGGACACCTCCCTCCACGGCACTGAAGCTTTCTTT. Its protein product is CASSPDTSLHGTEAFF. Complete variable domain (other parts from reference TRBV7-9 and TRBJ1-1): DTGVSQNPRHKITKRGQNVTFRCDPISEHNRLYWYRQTLGQGPEFLTYFQNEAQLEKSRLLSDRFSAERPKGSFSTLEIQRTEQGDSAMYLCASSPDTSLHGTEAFFGQGTRLTVV.

This clone was seen a single time. The chain couples TRBV12-5 to TRBJ2-1; the match to TRBD1 covers 7 bases. The CDR3 extends over 17 amino acids. J gave up 6 bases and V 1 base, and 12 bases lay outside the gene matches. CDR1 LGHNT and CDR2 FRNRAP come from the germline V gene. The CDR3 sequence: CASGLATGVMGSNEQFF. DNA of the CDR3: TGTGCTAGTGGTTTGGCAACAGGGGTGATGGGGTCCAATGAGCAGTTCTTC.

The chain recombines TRBV30 with TRBJ2-7; TRBD2 might be the D (6 bases). Germline CDR1 reads GTSNPN; CDR2 reads SVGIG (reference sequence). With 4 bases removed from V and 6 bases from J, the gap between germline ends came to 16 bases. The CDR3 extends over 13 amino acids. The CDR3 loop reads CAWKLAARLEQYF. In DNA, the CDR3 is TGTGCCTGGAAATTAGCGGCCCGGCTCGAGCAGTACTTC.

The J gene is TRBJ2-5, the V gene TRBV13, with TRBD1 matching 7 bases. There are 13 residues in the CDR3. V dropped 5 bases and J dropped 3; count of bases not matched to a gene: 3. Germline V lookup: CDR1 PRHDT, CDR2 FYEKMQ (reference sequence). CDR3 coding DNA: TGTGCCAGCAGCCCCGGGACAGAAGAGACCCAGTACTTC. Its translation: CASSPGTEETQYF.

This chain connects TRBV7-2 to TRBJ1-2; D uncertain. Trimming stripped 1 base from V and 3 bases from J, with 9 bases between. CDR3 length equals 14 residues. Germline lookup yields CDR1 SGHTA and CDR2 FQGNSA. The CDR3 here is CASSLGTDYYGYTF. DNA of the CDR3: TGTGCCAGCAGCTTAGGGACGGACTACTATGGCTACACCTTC.

The CDR3 DNA reads as TGTGCCAGCAGCACTAGCGGGAGGGCCGCCTACAATGAGCAGTTCTTC. This translates into CASSTSGRAAYNEQFF. This sequence joins TRBV11-2 and TRBJ2-1, with 13 nucleotides matching TRBD2. This CDR3 has 16 amino acids. Germline CDR1 and CDR2: SGHAT and FQNNGV. Trimming at V came to 5 bases and at J to 2 bases, leaving 3 bases not matched to a gene.

The chain employs TRBV19 and TRBJ2-7; TRBD1 matches at 11 bases. Germline V gene sequence: CDR1 LNHDA, CDR2 SQIVND (reference sequence). With V trimmed by 8 bases and J by 3 bases, 6 bases remained unmatched. The length of the CDR3 is 14 residues. CDR3 loop: CASAPGQGDYEQYF. The CDR3 bases are TGTGCCAGTGCCCCGGGACAGGGGGACTACGAGCAGTACTTC.

The CDR3 reads CASRATEAFF. CDR3 nucleotides: TGTGCCAGTAGAGCAACCGAAGCTTTCTTT. The V call is TRBV19, the J call TRBJ1-1; D is undetermined. The CDR3 is 10 amino acids. The germline CDR1 and CDR2 sequences are LNHDA and SQIVND (reference sequence). Trimming removed 6 bases from V and 8 bases from J, with 7 bases in between.

The V and J genes are TRBV6-5 and TRBJ1-5; no reliable D call. This CDR3 has 13 amino acids. Germline loops: CDR1 MNHEY, CDR2 SVGAGI. Trimming stripped 2 bases from V and 9 bases from J, with 11 bases between. Written as DNA, the CDR3 is TGTGCCAGCAGTTACAACCGTTTCGGGCCCCAGCATTTT. It specifies CASSYNRFGPQHF.

This chain joins TRBV19 and TRBJ2-1; D unresolved. The length of the CDR3 is 13 residues. Germline-derived CDR1 and CDR2 are LNHDA and SQIVND (reference sequence). V shed 5 bases and J shed 7 bases, with 12 bases lying between them. CDR3: CASSPNAANEQFF. CDR3 nucleotides: TGTGCCAGTAGTCCCAATGCGGCAAATGAGCAGTTCTTC.

The V call is TRBV28, the J call TRBJ1-3; possible D gene TRBD1, 6 bases. V lost 3 bases and J 4 bases, leaving 13 bases between the germline ends. This CDR3 comprises 15 residues. CDR1 and CDR2 from the germline V gene are MDHEN and SYDVKM. The CDR3 nucleotides read TGTGCCAGCAGTTTCGCAGGGGCCACAGGAAACACCATATATTTT. It encodes CASSFAGATGNTIYF.

This clone was detected once. The chain carries TRBV10-3 and TRBJ2-7; D gene unclear. CDR3 length: 14 amino acids. The V gene lost 2 bases and the J gene lost 0 bases, with 8 bases spanning the gap. Germline V gene sequence: CDR1 ENHRY, CDR2 SYGVKD. CDR3 residues: CAISETESSYEQYF. The CDR3 DNA reads TGTGCCATCAGTGAGACGGAGAGCTCCTACGAGCAGTACTTC.